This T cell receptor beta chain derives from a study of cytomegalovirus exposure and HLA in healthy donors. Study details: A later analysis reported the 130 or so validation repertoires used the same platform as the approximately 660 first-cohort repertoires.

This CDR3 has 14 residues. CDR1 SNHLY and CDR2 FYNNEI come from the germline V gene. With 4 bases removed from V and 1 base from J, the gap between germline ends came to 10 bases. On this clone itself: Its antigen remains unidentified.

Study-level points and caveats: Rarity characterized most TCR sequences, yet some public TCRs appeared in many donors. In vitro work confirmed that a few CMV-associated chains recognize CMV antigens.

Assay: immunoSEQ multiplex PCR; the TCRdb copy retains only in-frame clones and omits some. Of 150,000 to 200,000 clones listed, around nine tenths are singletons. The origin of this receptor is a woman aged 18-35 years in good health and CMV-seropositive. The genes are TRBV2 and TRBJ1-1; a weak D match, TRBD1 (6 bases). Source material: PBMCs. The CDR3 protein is CASSGQQGNTEAFF. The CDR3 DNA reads TGTGCCAGCAGTGGCCAACAGGGGAACACTGAAGCTTTCTTT.